The present entry profiles one T cell receptor beta chain with its context. Its cognate antigen is unknown. The record originates from a study of T cells in localized non-small cell lung cancer. With 0 bases clipped from V and 9 bases from J, the junction kept 7 bases outside the gene matches. The CDR3 runs to 15 residues. Germline V lookup: CDR1 LGHNA, CDR2 YNFKEQ. The study, taken as a whole, reports: Heterogeneity within the tumor remains possible, as just one region underwent sequencing. In the blood, greater T cell density corresponded to longer overall survival. The study detected a median approximately 50 of the top 100 tumor clones in adjacent lung.

Sequenced by immunoSEQ multiplex PCR; TCRdb stores in-frame clones only, minus some. The sample carries about 40,000 clones, around 87% recorded once. This sequence was found in a man between 18 and 49 years old with stage I lung adenocarcinoma. The source material was peripheral blood, sampled before any cancer treatment. V gene TRBV4-2 combines with J gene TRBJ1-5; 8 bases are shared with TRBD1. The CDR3 sequence is CASSQDQGAPGPQHF. CDR3 sequence (DNA): TGTGCCAGCAGCCAAGATCAGGGGGCCCCAGGGCCCCAGCATTTT.